This is a list of T cell receptor beta chains from one sample in a study of T cells after yellow fever vaccination. TCRdb processed the 5' RACE reads anew with MiXCR; each CDR3 protein has one entry. The repertoire holds a few hundred thousand distinct CDR3 sequences, with 15% to 20% as singletons. Source: PBMCs, taken 15 days after the yellow fever booster vaccination. These receptors were taken from a man aged 30 to 39 who received the YFV17D yellow fever vaccine. Each CDR3 is given with its conserved first and last residue. Fields, in order: D gene, V gene, CDR3 protein. D genes are given only for firm matches.

D: -
V: TRBV7-8
CDR3: CASRARGYEQYF

D: -
V: TRBV20-1
CDR3: CSASKYEQYF

D: TRBD2
V: TRBV7-9
CDR3: CASSAVLGREGRNEQFF

D: -
V: TRBV20-1
CDR3: CSARSSRYQPQHF

D: TRBD2
V: TRBV4-2
CDR3: CASSQASSGRGMNEQFF

D: -
V: TRBV7-8
CDR3: CASSLVRDSMQDF

D: TRBD2
V: TRBV6-1
CDR3: CASRPGLASTGELFF

D: -
V: TRBV12-3/TRBV12-4
CDR3: CASSLSGIEMTQYF

D: TRBD2
V: TRBV7-9
CDR3: CASSTPSGRTDTQYF

D: -
V: TRBV27
CDR3: CASSRGGFSGEQYF

D: TRBD2
V: TRBV20-1
CDR3: CSASSGSLHYEQYF

D: TRBD2
V: TRBV7-8
CDR3: CASSRLAGGGDTQYF

D: TRBD1
V: TRBV10-2
CDR3: CASSDRTGVKNIQYF

D: -
V: TRBV6-5
CDR3: CASSRPGQPQHF

D: TRBD2
V: TRBV5-1
CDR3: CASSLPGTSESYNEQFF

D: -
V: TRBV27
CDR3: CASSLVDGDTQYF

D: TRBD2
V: TRBV20-1
CDR3: CSARGTSGAFGELFF

D: TRBD1
V: TRBV11-2
CDR3: CASSLTLRGQGRETQYF

D: TRBD1
V: TRBV30
CDR3: CACPARGSDRSSYNEQFF

D: -
V: TRBV15
CDR3: CATSRVPRGGRFPREKYF

D: -
V: TRBV20-1
CDR3: CSAPIRDRQYNEQFF

D: -
V: TRBV5-8
CDR3: CASSKGTAGYEQYF

D: -
V: TRBV15
CDR3: CATSRGSRTTQETQYF

D: -
V: TRBV5-1
CDR3: CASSLGGEGSYEQYF

D: TRBD2
V: TRBV4-1
CDR3: CASSQPIAGPYNEQFF

D: -
V: TRBV19
CDR3: CANQGLAYNEQFF

D: -
V: TRBV6-2/TRBV6-3
CDR3: CASEGGGSSKPQHF